The present TCR beta chain was sequenced within a study of T cells in Graves' hyperthyroidism and ophthalmopathy (dated by TCRdb to 2018 to 2020). A note on the overall study: Peripheral blood was collected at initial diagnosis, before any treatment. An independent validation cohort of under 20 hyperthyroidism patients and about 16 patients who later progressed to ophthalmopathy tested prospective prediction of ophthalmopathy. The approximately 100 discovery patients were divided at random into training and test sets in a 7:3 ratio. To identify distinguishing TCR V-J signatures, a discovery cohort of roughly 100 patients was used, comprising some 45 with Graves' ophthalmopathy and approximately 58 with stable Graves' hyperthyroidism. In addition, the study compared T-cell repertoires in thyroid tissue and in blood from six Graves' hyperthyroidism patients. Once sampling was done, hyperthyroidism patients were given methimazole at a starting dose of 30 mg daily, whereas ophthalmopathy patients were given high-dose intravenous methylprednisolone. According to the paper, TCR Vbeta CDR3 sequencing was carried out on 120 to 150 peripheral blood samples, which came from about 45 ophthalmopathy, some 73 hyperthyroidism and about 17 progressor patients. Overall study outcomes, separate from this receptor: No statistical method was used to set the sample size in advance, and investigators knew the group allocation. Most expanded thyroid clonotypes (frequency above 0.001) were also detected in blood, suggesting blood repertoires may reflect thyroid immune responses. In validation, the model predicted progression to ophthalmopathy with roughly 70% sensitivity and approximately 78% specificity, a median of approximately 6.7 months before onset. In cross-validation, a model built on a 13 V-J signature told ophthalmopathy apart from stable hyperthyroidism with about 90% sensitivity and around 84% specificity, and in testing the same model reached 80%/75%.

TCR beta CDR3 regions were amplified from RNA transcripts. For the first round of RT-PCR on the TCR CDR3, the HTBI primer set was used together with the Qiagen OneStep RT-PCR kit. Libraries were constructed in a second round of multiplex PCR, after which size selection and purification were performed. The libraries were sequenced on an Illumina HiSeq2000 using paired-end 100 bp reads. The published analysis was carried out like this. Raw data were processed with SOAPnuke, discarding reads with adapters, uncalled bases, mean Phred below 15, or no exact constant-primer or identifier match. COPE v1.2.5 was used to merge high-quality paired reads, and clonotypes were defined as unique nucleotide sequences. Clonotypes were aligned to IMGT TRBV, TRBD and TRBJ reference segments using MiTCR v1.1. The analysis included only V-J combinations with a frequency above 0.0001, which together covered 99% to 99.2% of the repertoires. A TCS score was defined as the ratio of F50 (clonal expansion) to E x V (chaos), with BLOSUM62-based TCRdist applied between CDR3 peptides within each V-J. Welch's t-statistics and random forest reduced 500 to 650 V-J features to 10 to 15, which were used in a naive Bayes classifier (R e1071). The raw public data were reprocessed by TCRdb itself: fastp quality trimming at Q25, MiXCR clonotype calling, in-frame beta chains only. Identical CDR3 proteins give one entry, which carries the most common genes and DNA. None of the V and J calls come from the authors' own analysis; TCRdb made them. The sample table records about 640,000 distinct CDR3 sequences; under 25% of these occur just once. The ten largest clones represent 30% to 40% of the sample.

To note about this clonotype: Its target antigen remains unknown. The record has no base qualities; no much larger clone is one base away.

Ophthalmopathy patients had moderately to severely active disease, with a Clinical Activity Score of 3 or more, a NOSPECS grade of 4 or more, and a disease duration of less than 3 months. Exclusion was applied to patients with uncontrolled infections, other autoimmune diseases, pregnancy or lactation. Diagnoses relied on clinical symptoms, serum thyroxine and TRAb, thyroid ultrasound and orbital computed tomography. PBMCs were separated from around 9.1 ml of fresh peripheral blood using Ficoll-Paque density gradient centrifugation. Total RNA was extracted with Trizol reagent, and quality was checked on an Agilent 2100 Bioanalyzer. V is cut back by 4 bases and J by 1 base, with 5 bases in the junction unmatched. The CDR3 measures 14 amino acids from cysteine to phenylalanine. The CDR3 DNA has 42 bases and is translated from base 1. For CDR1 and CDR2, the germline V gene lists SQVTM and ANQGSEA.

Sequencing used blood. The rearranged segments are TRBV29-1 and TRBJ2-7; 9 central bases correspond to TRBD1. This TCR was sampled from a man between 25 and 39 years old with Graves' ophthalmopathy. The nucleotides read TGCAGCGTTGGTGGGACAGGGTCTTCCTACGAGCAGTACTTC. Its protein reads: CSVGGTGSSYEQYF.